These 14 T cell receptor beta chains came from one sample sequenced in a study of T cells in Graves' hyperthyroidism and ophthalmopathy. There were TCR beta CDR3 regions amplified from RNA transcripts. HTBI primers were employed in a first-round RT-PCR of the TCR CDR3. TCRdb re-analysed the multiplex PCR reads in MiXCR, keeping a single row per CDR3 protein. Altogether roughly 800,000 distinct CDR3 sequences are present, about 38% being singletons, with the ten largest covering over 8%. The specimen was blood. These receptors originate from a young man with Graves' hyperthyroidism.

A word on this clonotype: Germline is not matched at one junction end, which may reflect a read error. The V call is TRBV7-9, the J call TRBJ2-7, with D perhaps being TRBD1 or TRBD2 (5 bases each). The CDR3 contains 16 residues. Germline loops: CDR1 SEHNR, CDR2 FQNEAQ (reference sequence). CDR3 loop: CASSQDSGPGPYEQYF. The CDR3 nucleotides are TGCGCCAGCAGCCAAGATTCGGGGCCGGGGCCCTACGAGCAGTACTTC.

This rearrangement joins TRBV2 to TRBJ2-2; no firm D call. V was cut by 1 base and J by 9 bases, with 6 bases left in between. CDR1 and CDR2 from the germline V gene are SNHLY and FYNNEI. The CDR3 totals 12 residues. DNA of the CDR3: TGTGCCAGCAGTGAAGTTAGCCGGGAGCTGTTTTTT. It codes for CASSEVSRELFF.

This clonotype was recorded at least ten times. The rearrangement uses TRBV10-3 and TRBJ1-3; D is possibly TRBD1 (5 bases). V was cut by 3 bases and J by 0 bases, with 12 bases left in between. Germline CDR1 reads ENHRY; CDR2 reads SYGVKD. The CDR3 length is 16 residues. As DNA, the CDR3 is TGTGCCATCAGTGAACCCGGGGCATACTCTGGAAACACCATATATTTT. Translation: CAISEPGAYSGNTIYF.

The chain uses TRBV9 and TRBJ2-7, with D perhaps matching TRBD1 (5 bases). Germline V gene data show CDR1 as SGDLS and CDR2 as YYNGEE. The CDR3 sequence is 14 residues long. Trimming removed 0 bases at V and 3 bases at J, with 10 bases between. As DNA, the CDR3 is TGTGCCAGCAGCGTAGATGCAGGGAACTACGAGCAGTACTTC. Encoded protein: CASSVDAGNYEQYF.

As to this clonotype: One end of the junction does not line up with germline, which may come from a read error. This chain joins TRBV2 and TRBJ2-2; D may be TRBD2 (7 bases). Germline V CDR1 and CDR2: SNHLY, FYNNEI. This CDR3 contains 15 residues. In nucleotides, the CDR3 is TGCGCCAGCAGCCAAGAGGGGGGGCGGGTCGGGGAGCTGTTTTTT. As protein: CASSQEGGRVGELFF.

Comments on this clonotype: A much larger clone is a single base away; this may be a read error. J is TRBJ2-7 and V is TRBV20-1, with unresolved D. V was clipped by 2 bases and J by 5 bases, with 16 bases between them. This CDR3 contains 14 residues. Germline V gene lookup returns CDR1 DFQATT and CDR2 SNEGSKA (reference sequence). The DNA for the CDR3 is TGCAGTGCTAGACGACTCGCGGCAGTCGACGAGCAGTACTTC. Its protein is CSARRLAAVDEQYF.

This clonotype appeared a few times. The CDR3 region is CASSYGASGGTQETQYF. CDR3 coding DNA: TGTGCCAGCAGCTATGGGGCTAGCGGGGGGACTCAAGAGACCCAGTACTTC. The V call is TRBV9, the J call TRBJ2-5, with TRBD2 identical over 11 bases. The germline V gene encodes CDR1 SGDLS and CDR2 YYNGEE. This CDR3 is built from 17 residues. The trim removed 4 bases at V and 2 bases at J, leaving 10 bases unmatched.

This clonotype was seen more than once but under ten times. The V call is TRBV12-3 or TRBV12-4, the J call TRBJ1-6; TRBD1 is a possible D gene (5 bases). Trimming stripped 4 bases from V and 10 bases from J, with 14 bases between. This CDR3 is built from 14 residues. The CDR3 DNA reads TGTGCCAGCAGTTCCCCTCAGGGCCGCTCACCCCTCCACTTT. Its translation: CASSSPQGRSPLHF.

The sample holds many counts of this clonotype. This chain uses TRBV20-1 with TRBJ1-4; possibly TRBD1 for D (5 bases). The ends were cut back, 3 bases at V and 7 bases at J, with 12 bases in the middle. The CDR3 contains 13 residues. Germline values: CDR1 DFQATT, CDR2 SNEGSKA (reference sequence). The CDR3 nucleotides read TGCAGTGCTAGTCCTGGGGCAGGTGAAAAACTGTTTTTT. Protein product: CSASPGAGEKLFF.

This clonotype was counted only a few times. The rearrangement uses TRBV12-3 or TRBV12-4 and TRBJ2-7, with TRBD1 identical over 9 bases. The CDR3 extends over 14 amino acids. Losses at the gene ends were 8 bases for V and 5 bases for J; bases not matched to a gene: 10. The CDR3 coding sequence is TGTGCCAGCGGACGCACAGGGGGCGCGGACGAGCAGTACTTC. This sequence encodes CASGRTGGADEQYF.

The chain uses TRBV20-1 and TRBJ1-2; the D is unclear. The CDR3 sequence is 11 residues long. Germline V lookup: CDR1 DFQATT, CDR2 SNEGSKA (reference sequence). V was clipped by 6 bases and J by 5 bases, with 10 bases between them. DNA for the CDR3: TGCAGTGCCAAAAATAATTATGGCTACACCTTC. Translation gives CSAKNNYGYTF.

With respect to this clonotype: Mismatch with germline at one junction end may stem from a read error. The chain links TRBV7-2 to TRBJ1-1, with D uncertain. Germline V lookup: CDR1 SGHTA, CDR2 FQGNSA. This CDR3 has 14 residues. The CDR3 sequence: CASSLPTENIEAFF. The CDR3 nucleotides are TGTGCCAGCAGCTTGCCCACCGAGAACATTGAAGCTTTCTTT.

This chain uses TRBV30 with TRBJ1-6; tentatively, D is TRBD1 (6 bases). In germline, CDR1 is GTSNPN, CDR2 SVGIG (reference sequence). The CDR3 totals 13 residues. Trimming stripped 5 bases from V and 6 bases from J, with 11 bases between. The CDR3 protein is CAWFQGGNSPLHF. The CDR3 bases are TGTGCCTGGTTCCAAGGGGGTAATTCACCCCTCCACTTT.

The chain recombines TRBV2 with TRBJ2-2, with a weak D call TRBD1 (5 bases). Germline CDR1 reads SNHLY; CDR2 reads FYNNEI. Trimming pared 7 bases from V and 2 bases from J, leaving 11 bases between. The CDR3 extends over 14 amino acids. The CDR3 region is CASNTGANTGELFF. The CDR3 DNA sequence: TGTGCCAGCAACACAGGTGCTAACACCGGGGAGCTGTTTTTT.